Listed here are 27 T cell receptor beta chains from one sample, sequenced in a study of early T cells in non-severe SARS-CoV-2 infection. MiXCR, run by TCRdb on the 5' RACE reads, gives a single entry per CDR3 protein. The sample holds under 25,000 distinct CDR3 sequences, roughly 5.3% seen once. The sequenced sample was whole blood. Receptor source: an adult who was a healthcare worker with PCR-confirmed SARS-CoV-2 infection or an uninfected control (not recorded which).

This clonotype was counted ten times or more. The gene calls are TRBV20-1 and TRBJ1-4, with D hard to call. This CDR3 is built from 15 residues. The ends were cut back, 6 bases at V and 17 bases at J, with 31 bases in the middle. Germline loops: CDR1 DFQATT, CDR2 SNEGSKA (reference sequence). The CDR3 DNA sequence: TGCAGTGCCGCAGCGATTCGCTTTGCCCCGCTGAAATCTTTTTTT. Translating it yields CSAAAIRFAPLKSFF.

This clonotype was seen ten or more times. DNA for the CDR3: TGTGCCAGCAGTGACAGGGGGCGAGATTCACCCCTCCACTTT. It codes for CASSDRGRDSPLHF. The chain joins TRBV11-3 to TRBJ1-6, with 10 bases fitting TRBD1. With 6 bases clipped from V and 8 bases from J, the junction kept 4 bases outside the gene matches. CDR1 SGHNT and CDR2 YENEEA come from the germline V gene. The CDR3 spans 14 residues. Full variable domain (outside the CDR3, taken from reference TRBV11-3 and TRBJ1-6): EAGVVQSPRYKIIEKKQPVAFWCNPISGHNTLYWYLQNLGQGPELLIRYENEEAVDDSQLPKDRFSAERLKGVDSTLKIQPAELGDSAVYLCASSDRGRDSPLHFGNGTRLTVT.

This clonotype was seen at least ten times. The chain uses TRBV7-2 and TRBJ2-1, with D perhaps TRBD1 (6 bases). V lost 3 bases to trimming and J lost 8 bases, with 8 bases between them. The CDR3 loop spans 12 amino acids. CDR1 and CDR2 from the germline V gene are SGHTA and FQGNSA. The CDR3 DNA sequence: TGTGCCAGCAGCTTCAGGGGTGATGAGCAGTTCTTC. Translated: CASSFRGDEQFF.

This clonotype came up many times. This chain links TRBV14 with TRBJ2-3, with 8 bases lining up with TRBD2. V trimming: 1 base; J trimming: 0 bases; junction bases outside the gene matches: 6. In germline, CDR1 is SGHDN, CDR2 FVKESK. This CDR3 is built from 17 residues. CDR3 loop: CASSQGLIAGSTDTQYF. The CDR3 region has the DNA TGTGCCAGCAGCCAAGGGCTTATAGCGGGGAGCACAGATACGCAGTATTTT. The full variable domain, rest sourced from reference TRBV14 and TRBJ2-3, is EAGVTQFPSHSVIEKGQTVTLRCDPISGHDNLYWYRRVMGKEIKFLLHFVKESKQDESGMPNNRFLAERTGGTYSTLKVQPAELEDSGVYFCASSQGLIAGSTDTQYFGPGTRLTVL.

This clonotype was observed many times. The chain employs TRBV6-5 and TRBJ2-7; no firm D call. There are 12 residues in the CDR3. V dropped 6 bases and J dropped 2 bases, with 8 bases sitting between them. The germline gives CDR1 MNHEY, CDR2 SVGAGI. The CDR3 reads CASSRDTYEQYF. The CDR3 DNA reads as TGTGCCAGCAGCCGCGACACCTACGAGCAGTACTTC.

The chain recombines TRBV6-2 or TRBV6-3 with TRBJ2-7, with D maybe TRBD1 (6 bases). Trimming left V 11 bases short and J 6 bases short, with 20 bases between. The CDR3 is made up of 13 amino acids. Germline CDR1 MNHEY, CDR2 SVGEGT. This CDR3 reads CASHENTGIEQYF. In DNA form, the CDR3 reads TGTGCCTCCCACGAAAACACAGGGATCGAGCAGTACTTC.

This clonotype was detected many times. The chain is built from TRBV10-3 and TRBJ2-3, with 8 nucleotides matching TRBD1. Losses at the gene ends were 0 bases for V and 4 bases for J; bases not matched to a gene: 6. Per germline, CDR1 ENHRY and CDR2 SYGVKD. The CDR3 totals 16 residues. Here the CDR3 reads CAISESRSGGADTQYF. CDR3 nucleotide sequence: TGTGCCATCAGTGAGTCTAGGTCAGGGGGCGCAGATACGCAGTATTTT.

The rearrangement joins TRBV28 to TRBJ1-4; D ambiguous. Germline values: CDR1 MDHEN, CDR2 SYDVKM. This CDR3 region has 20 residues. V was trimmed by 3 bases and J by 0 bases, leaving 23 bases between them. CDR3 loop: CASSFRSAWQAFATNEKLFF. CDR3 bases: TGTGCCAGCAGTTTCAGGTCAGCCTGGCAGGCATTTGCAACTAATGAAAAACTGTTTTTT. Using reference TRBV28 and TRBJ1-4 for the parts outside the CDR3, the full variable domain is DVKVTQSSRYLVKRTGEKVFLECVQDMDHENMFWYRQDPGLGLRLIYFSYDVKMKEKGDIPEGYSVSREKKERFSLILESASTNQTSMYLCASSFRSAWQAFATNEKLFFGSGTQLSVL.

CDR3 bases: TGTGCCAGCAGCTCACGGGGTGTCGGGCAGGGGCCGCACTATGGCTACACCTTC. Translation: CASSSRGVGQGPHYGYTF. The V call is TRBV7-6, the J call TRBJ1-2; the D gene is possibly TRBD1 (6 bases). The germline gives CDR1 SGHVS, CDR2 FNYEAQ. Trimming took 4 bases from V and 3 from J, leaving 24 bases between them. CDR3 length equals 18 residues.

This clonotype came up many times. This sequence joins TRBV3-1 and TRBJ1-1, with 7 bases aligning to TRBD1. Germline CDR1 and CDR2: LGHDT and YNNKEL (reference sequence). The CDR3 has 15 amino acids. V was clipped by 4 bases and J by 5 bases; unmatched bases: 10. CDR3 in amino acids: CASSPSRGLETEAFF. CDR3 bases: TGTGCCAGCAGCCCGAGTAGGGGGCTAGAAACTGAAGCTTTCTTT.

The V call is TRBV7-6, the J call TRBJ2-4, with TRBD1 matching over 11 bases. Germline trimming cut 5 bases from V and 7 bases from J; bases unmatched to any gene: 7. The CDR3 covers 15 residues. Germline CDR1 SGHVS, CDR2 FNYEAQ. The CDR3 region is CASSTNRDRGNIQYF. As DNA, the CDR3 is TGTGCCAGCAGCACAAACCGGGACAGGGGGAACATTCAGTACTTC.

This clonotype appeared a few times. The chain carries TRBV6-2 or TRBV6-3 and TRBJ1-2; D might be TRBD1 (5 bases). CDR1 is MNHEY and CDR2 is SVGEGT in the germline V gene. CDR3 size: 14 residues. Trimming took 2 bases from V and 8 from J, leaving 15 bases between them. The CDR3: CASSYETALTGYTF. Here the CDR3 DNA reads TGTGCCAGCAGTTACGAGACAGCGCTCACCGGCTACACCTTC.

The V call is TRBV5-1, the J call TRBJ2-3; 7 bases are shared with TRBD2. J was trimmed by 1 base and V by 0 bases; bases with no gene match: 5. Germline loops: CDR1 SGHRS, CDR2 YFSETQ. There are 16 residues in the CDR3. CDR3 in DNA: TGCGCCAGCAGCTTGGCCGTGGCGGGGGGCACAGATACGCAGTATTTT. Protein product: CASSLAVAGGTDTQYF. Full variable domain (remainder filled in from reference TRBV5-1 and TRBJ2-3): KAGVTQTPRYLIKTRGQQVTLSCSPISGHRSVSWYQQTPGQGLQFLFEYFSETQRNKGNFPGRFSGRQFSNSRSEMNVSTLELGDSALYLCASSLAVAGGTDTQYFGPGTRLTVL.

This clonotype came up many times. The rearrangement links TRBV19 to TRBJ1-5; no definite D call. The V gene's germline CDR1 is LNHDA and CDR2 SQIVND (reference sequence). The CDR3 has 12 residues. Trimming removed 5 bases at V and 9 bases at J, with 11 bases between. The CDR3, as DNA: TGTGCCAGTAGTCCCCTGACGAGGCCCCAGCATTTT. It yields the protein CASSPLTRPQHF.

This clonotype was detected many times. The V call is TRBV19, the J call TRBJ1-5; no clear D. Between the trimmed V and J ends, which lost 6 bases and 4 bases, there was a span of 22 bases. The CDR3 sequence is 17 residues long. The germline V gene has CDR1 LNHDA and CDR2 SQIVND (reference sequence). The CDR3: CASSSPYSRLENQPQHF. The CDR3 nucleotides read TGTGCCAGTAGCTCCCCCTACTCCAGGTTGGAAAATCAGCCCCAGCATTTT.

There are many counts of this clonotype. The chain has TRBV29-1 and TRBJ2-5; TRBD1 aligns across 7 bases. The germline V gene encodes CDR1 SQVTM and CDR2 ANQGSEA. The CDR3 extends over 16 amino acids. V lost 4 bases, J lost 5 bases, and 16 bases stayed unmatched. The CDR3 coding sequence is TGCAGCGTTGCTTCAACCGGACCACACAGGGGTGAGACCCAGTACTTC. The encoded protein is CSVASTGPHRGETQYF.

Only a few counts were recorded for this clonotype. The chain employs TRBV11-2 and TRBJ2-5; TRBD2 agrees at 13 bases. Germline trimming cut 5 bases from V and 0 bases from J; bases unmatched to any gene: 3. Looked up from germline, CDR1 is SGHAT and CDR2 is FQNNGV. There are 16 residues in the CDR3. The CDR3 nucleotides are TGTGCCAGCAGCAAAGGACTAGCGGGGGACCAAGAGACCCAGTACTTC. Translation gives CASSKGLAGDQETQYF.

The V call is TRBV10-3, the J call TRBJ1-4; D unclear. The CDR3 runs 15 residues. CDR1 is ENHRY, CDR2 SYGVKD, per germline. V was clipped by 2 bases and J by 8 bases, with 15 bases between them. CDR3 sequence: CAISEPQETTEKLFF. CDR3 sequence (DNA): TGTGCCATCAGTGAGCCTCAAGAGACCACCGAAAAACTGTTTTTT.

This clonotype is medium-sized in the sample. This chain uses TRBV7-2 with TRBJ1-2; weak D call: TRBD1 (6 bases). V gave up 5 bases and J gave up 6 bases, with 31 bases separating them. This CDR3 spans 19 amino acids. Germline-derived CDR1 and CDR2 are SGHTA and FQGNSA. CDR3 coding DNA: TGTGCCAGCAGCCCGTGGGTTAGGTCAGGGGAGAATGAGGGTCATGGCTACACCTTC. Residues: CASSPWVRSGENEGHGYTF.

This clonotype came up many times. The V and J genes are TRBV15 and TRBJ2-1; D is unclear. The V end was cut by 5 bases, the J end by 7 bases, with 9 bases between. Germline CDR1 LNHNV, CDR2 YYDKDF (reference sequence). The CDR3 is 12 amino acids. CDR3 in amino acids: CATSYLRNEQFF. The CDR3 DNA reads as TGTGCCACCAGCTACCTAAGGAATGAGCAGTTCTTC.

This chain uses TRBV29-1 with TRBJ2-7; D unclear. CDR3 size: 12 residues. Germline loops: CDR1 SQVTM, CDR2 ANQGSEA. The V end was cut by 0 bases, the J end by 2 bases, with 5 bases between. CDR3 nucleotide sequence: TGCAGCGTTGAAGAGACGACCTACGAGCAGTACTTC. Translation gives CSVEETTYEQYF.

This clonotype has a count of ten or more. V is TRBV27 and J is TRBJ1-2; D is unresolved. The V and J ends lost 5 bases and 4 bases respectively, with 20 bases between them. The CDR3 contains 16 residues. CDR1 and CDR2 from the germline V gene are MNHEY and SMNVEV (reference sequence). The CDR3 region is CASSPPRGRFPYGYTF. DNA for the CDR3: TGTGCCAGCAGTCCCCCGCGGGGTCGTTTCCCCTATGGCTACACCTTC.

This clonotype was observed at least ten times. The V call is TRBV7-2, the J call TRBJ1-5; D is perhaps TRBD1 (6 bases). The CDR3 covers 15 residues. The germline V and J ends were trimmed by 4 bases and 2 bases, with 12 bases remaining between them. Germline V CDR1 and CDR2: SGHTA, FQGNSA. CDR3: CASSSQGLGNQPQHF. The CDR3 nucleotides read TGTGCCAGCAGCTCACAGGGTCTGGGCAATCAGCCCCAGCATTTT.

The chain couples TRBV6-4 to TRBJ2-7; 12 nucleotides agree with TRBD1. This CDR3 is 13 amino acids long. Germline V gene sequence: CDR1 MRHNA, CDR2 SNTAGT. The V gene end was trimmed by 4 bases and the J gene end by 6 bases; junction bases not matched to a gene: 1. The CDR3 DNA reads TGTGCCAGCAGTGGGGACAGGGGGCGCGAGCAGTACTTC. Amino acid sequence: CASSGDRGREQYF.

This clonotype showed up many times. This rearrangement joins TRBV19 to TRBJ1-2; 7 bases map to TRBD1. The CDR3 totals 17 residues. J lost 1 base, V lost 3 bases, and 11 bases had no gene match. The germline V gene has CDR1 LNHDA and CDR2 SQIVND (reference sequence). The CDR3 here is CASSIGDSSPLNYGYTF. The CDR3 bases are TGTGCCAGTAGTATCGGGGACAGTTCACCCCTTAACTATGGCTACACCTTC.

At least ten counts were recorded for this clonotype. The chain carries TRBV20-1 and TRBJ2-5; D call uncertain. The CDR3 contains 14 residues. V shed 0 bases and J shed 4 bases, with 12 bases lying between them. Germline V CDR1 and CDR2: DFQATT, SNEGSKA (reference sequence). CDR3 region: CSARDLSIGETQYF. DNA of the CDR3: TGCAGTGCTAGAGATCTGTCGATAGGAGAGACCCAGTACTTC.

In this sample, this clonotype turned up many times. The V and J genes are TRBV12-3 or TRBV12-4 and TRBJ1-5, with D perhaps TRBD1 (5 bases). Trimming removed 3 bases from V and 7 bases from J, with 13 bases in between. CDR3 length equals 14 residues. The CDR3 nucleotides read TGTGCCAGCAGTTTCGCAGGAGGGGCCCAGCCCCAGCATTTT. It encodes CASSFAGGAQPQHF.